This record concerns one T cell receptor (beta chain) sequence. This sample is drawn from a study of blood T cell repertoires in COVID-19. In the study overall: There were acute and convalescent COVID-19 samples, and they came from the United States, Italy and Spain. The cDNA or gDNA used as material had been derived from T cells, B-cell-depleted T cells, or PBMCs.

Germline-derived CDR1 and CDR2 are LNHDA and SQIVND (reference sequence). V lost 6 bases and J lost 4; bases outside the gene matches: 8. The CDR3 runs 15 residues. Original methodology: By means of reference gene primer amplification, nucleated cell counts were estimated. Assay: immunoSEQ multiplex PCR; the TCRdb copy retains only in-frame clones and omits some. The DNA was the basis for D and trimming; V, J and clone size are from that table. The profile covers approximately 150,000 clones, with roughly 88% appearing a single time and around 1.7% taken by the ten largest. The clonotype originates from a woman between 45 and 60 years old with acute or convalescent COVID-19. Sequencing input: peripheral blood. V is TRBV19 and J is TRBJ2-1; the match to TRBD2 covers 8 bases. The CDR3, as DNA: TGTGCCAGTAGCCCGACTAGCGACCTATACAATGAGCAGTTCTTC. Its translation: CASSPTSDLYNEQFF.